Given below is one T cell receptor (beta chain) in context. Its antigen is currently unknown. Profiled with immunoSEQ multiplex PCR; TCRdb holds only in-frame clones, not every one. In the table there are roughly 120,000 clones, 70% to 90% of which are singletons. This record comes from a study of T cell responses to AZD1222 COVID-19 vaccine. The study's findings and limits: Spike was spanned by vaccine-associated CD4 TCRs, with dominance at 160-218 and 743-854. Donors were chiefly white British, with a greater number of females, and clonal diversity was perhaps underestimated.

In germline, CDR1 is MDHEN, CDR2 SYDVKM. After removal of 4 bases from V and 6 bases from J, the junction contained 9 bases not matched to a gene. The CDR3 runs to 15 residues. This receptor was obtained from an adult in good health. The chain is built from TRBV28 and TRBJ1-2; 9 nucleotides align to TRBD1. This specimen was peripheral blood, taken on day 0 of MenACWY control vaccination. CDR3 in DNA: TGTGCCAGCAGTTACTCTCCGGGACAGGGAGATGGCTACACCTTC. Its translation is CASSYSPGQGDGYTF.